This T cell receptor beta chain was sequenced in a study of Graves' ophthalmopathy and Graves' hyperthyroidism. This CDR3 contains 15 residues. Germline V gene lookup returns CDR1 DFQATT and CDR2 SNEGSKA (reference sequence). Eligible hyperthyroidism cases comprised new diagnoses of under 2 months' duration in individuals aged 18 to 65. Patients were excluded if they had other autoimmune diseases or uncontrolled infections, and likewise if pregnancy or lactation applied. Isolation of PBMCs was performed using about 9 ml of fresh peripheral blood. The sample holds many counts of this clonotype. Its matching antigen is unknown. Relative to the germline gene, one junction end is altered; a read error may explain this. Notes on the study in general: The majority of expanded thyroid clonotypes above 0.001 frequency also occurred in blood.

RNA transcripts provided the template for amplifying TCR beta CDR3 regions. First-round RT-PCR with HTBI primers preceded a second-round multiplex PCR. TCRdb re-derived calls from the multiplex PCR reads in MiXCR, one entry per CDR3 protein. Of about 380,000 distinct CDR3 sequences in the sample, 15% were seen once. Sequencing was done on a sample of peripheral blood. This clonotype was sampled from a woman aged 18-29 years with stable Graves' hyperthyroidism. The chain employs TRBV20-1 and TRBJ2-4; 7 nucleotides line up with TRBD1. DNA of the CDR3: TGCAGTGCTACTAACAGGGGCCGGGCCAAAAACATTAAGTACTTC. It codes for CSATNRGRAKNIKYF.